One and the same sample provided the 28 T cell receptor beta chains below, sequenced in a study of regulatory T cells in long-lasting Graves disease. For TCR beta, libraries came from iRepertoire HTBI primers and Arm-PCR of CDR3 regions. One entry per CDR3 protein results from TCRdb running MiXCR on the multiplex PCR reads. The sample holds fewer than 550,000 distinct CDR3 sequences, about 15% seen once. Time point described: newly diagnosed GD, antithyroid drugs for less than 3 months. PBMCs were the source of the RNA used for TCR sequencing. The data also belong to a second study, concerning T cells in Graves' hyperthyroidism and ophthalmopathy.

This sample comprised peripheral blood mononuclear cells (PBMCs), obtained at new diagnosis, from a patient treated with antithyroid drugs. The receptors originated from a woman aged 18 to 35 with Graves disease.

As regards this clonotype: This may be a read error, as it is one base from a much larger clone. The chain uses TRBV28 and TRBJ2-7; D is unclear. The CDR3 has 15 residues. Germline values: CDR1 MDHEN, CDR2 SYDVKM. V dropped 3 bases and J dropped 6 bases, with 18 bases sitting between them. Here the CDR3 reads CASSFSPGKVCEQYF. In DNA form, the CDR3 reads TGTGCCAGCAGTTTCTCGCCTGGGAAAGTCTGCGAGCAGTACTTC.

This CDR3 reads CSASTTGTGGAEGGYTF. The CDR3 DNA sequence: TGCAGTGCTAGTACAACCGGGACAGGGGGCGCCGAGGGTGGCTACACCTTC. The chain uses TRBV20-1 and TRBJ1-2; 12 bases fit TRBD1. V lost 3 bases to trimming and J lost 7 bases; unmatched junction nucleotides: 15. CDR1 and CDR2 (germline): DFQATT, SNEGSKA (reference sequence). CDR3 length: 17 residues.

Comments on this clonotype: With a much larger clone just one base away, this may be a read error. The CDR3 here is CASSYLRQGIHEQYF. The CDR3 DNA reads TGTGCCAGCAGTTACCTAAGACAGGGGATCCACGAGCAGTACTTC. The chain couples TRBV6-9 to TRBJ2-7; 8 bases are a match to TRBD1. The germline V gene has CDR1 MNHGY and CDR2 SVAAGI. With 3 bases clipped from V and 5 bases from J, the junction kept 9 bases outside the gene matches. The CDR3 has 15 amino acids.

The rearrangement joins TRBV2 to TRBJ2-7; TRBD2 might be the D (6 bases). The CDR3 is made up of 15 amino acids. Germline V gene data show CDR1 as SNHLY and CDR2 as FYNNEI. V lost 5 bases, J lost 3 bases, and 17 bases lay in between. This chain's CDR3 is CASSQTTRLGYEQYF. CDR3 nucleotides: TGTGCCAGCAGTCAAACGACTAGGTTAGGCTACGAGCAGTACTTC.

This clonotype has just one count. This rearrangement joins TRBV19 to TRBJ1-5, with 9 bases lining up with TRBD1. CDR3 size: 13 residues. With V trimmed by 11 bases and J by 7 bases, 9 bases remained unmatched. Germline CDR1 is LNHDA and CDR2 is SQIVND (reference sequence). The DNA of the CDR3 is TGTGCCTGCCAGGACAGGGGAGGCCAGCCCCAGCATTTT. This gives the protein CACQDRGGQPQHF.

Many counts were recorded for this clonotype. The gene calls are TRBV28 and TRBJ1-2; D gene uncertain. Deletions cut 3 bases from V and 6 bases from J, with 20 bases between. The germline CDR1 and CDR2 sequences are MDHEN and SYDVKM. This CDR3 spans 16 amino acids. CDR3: CASSFNLGRFIHGYTF. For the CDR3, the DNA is TGTGCCAGCAGTTTCAACCTTGGCCGCTTTATCCATGGCTACACCTTC.

CDR3 bases: TGTGCCAGCAGCCTAGCGAGGGCCTCTGGAAACACCATATATTTT. Protein product: CASSLARASGNTIYF. This chain connects TRBV5-5 to TRBJ1-3, with no clear D. V was trimmed by 4 bases and J by 0 bases, leaving 11 bases between them. The CDR3 totals 15 residues. The V gene's germline CDR1 is SGHKS and CDR2 YYEKEE (reference sequence).

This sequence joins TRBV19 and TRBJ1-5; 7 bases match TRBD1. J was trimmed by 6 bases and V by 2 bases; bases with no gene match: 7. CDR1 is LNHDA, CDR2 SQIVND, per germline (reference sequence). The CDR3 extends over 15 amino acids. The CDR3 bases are TGTGCCAGTAGTATAACCCAAGGGGGCATTCAGCCCCAGCATTTT. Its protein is CASSITQGGIQPQHF.

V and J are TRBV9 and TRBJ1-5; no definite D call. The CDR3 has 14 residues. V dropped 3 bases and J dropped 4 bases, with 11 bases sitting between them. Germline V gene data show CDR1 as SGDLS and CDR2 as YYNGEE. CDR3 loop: CASSAGTPNQPQHF. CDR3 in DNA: TGTGCCAGCAGCGCGGGCACTCCGAATCAGCCCCAGCATTTT.

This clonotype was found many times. In nucleotides, the CDR3 is TGTGCCAGCAGTGGGGACAGGCCCCAAAACATTCAGTACTTC. It translates to CASSGDRPQNIQYF. The V and J genes are TRBV28 and TRBJ2-4; TRBD1 aligns across 8 bases. The CDR3 sequence is 14 residues long. Per the germline V gene, CDR1 is MDHEN and CDR2 is SYDVKM. V was clipped by 5 bases and J by 5 bases; unmatched bases: 5.

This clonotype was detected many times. The CDR3 reads CASSAPREQFF. Here the CDR3 DNA reads TGTGCCAGCAGCGCTCCCAGAGAGCAGTTCTTC. The chain uses TRBV12-3 or TRBV12-4 and TRBJ2-1; D is unresolved. Trimming took off 6 bases at V and 10 bases at J, with 10 bases between the two ends. This CDR3 is 11 amino acids long.

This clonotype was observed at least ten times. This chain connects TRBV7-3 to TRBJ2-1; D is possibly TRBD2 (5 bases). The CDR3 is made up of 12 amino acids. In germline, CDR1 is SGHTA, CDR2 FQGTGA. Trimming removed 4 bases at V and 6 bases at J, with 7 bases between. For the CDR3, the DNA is TGTGCCAGCAGCTCACTAGTCAATGAGCAGTTCTTC. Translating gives CASSSLVNEQFF.

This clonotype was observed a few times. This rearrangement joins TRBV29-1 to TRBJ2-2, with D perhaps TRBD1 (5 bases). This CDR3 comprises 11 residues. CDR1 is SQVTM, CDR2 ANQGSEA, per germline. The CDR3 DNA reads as TGCAAGGCAGGGTGGACCGGGGAGCTGTTTTTT. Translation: CKAGWTGELFF.

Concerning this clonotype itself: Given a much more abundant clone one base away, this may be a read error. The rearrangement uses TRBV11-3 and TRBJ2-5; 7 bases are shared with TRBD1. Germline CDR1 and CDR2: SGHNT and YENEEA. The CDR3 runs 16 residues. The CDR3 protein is CASSPGTVSLQGTQYF. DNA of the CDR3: TGTGCCAGCAGCCCGGGGACAGTCTCCCTCCAAGGGACCCAGTACTTC.

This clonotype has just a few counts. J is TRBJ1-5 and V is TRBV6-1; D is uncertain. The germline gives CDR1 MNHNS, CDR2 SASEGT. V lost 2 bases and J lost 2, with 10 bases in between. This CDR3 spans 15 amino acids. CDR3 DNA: TGTGCCAGCAGTGAATCGACGGGAGGCAATCAGCCCCAGCATTTT. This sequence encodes CASSESTGGNQPQHF.

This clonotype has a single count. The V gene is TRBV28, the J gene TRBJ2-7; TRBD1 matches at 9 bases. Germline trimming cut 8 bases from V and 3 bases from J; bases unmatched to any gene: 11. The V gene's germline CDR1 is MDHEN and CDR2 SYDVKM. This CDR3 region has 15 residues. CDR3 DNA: TGTGCCAGCGAAGACCCGGGACAGGGAATCTACGAGCAGTACTTC. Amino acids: CASEDPGQGIYEQYF.

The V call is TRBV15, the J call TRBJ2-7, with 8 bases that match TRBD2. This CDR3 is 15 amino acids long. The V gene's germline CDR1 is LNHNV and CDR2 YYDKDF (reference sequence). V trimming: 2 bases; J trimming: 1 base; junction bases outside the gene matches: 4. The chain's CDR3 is CATSRPASGSYEQYF. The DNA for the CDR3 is TGTGCCACCAGCAGACCAGCTAGCGGGTCCTACGAGCAGTACTTC. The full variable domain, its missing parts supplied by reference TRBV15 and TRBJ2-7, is DAMVIQNPRYQVTQFGKPVTLSCSQTLNHNVMYWYQQKSSQAPKLLFHYYDKDFNNEADTPDNFQSRRPNTSFCFLDIRSPGLGDTAMYLCATSRPASGSYEQYFGPGTRLTVT.

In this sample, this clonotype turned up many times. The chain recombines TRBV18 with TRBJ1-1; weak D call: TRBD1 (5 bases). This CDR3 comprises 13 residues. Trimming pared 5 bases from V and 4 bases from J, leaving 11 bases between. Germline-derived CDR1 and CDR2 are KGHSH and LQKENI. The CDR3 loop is CASSTQGVTEAFF. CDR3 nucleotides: TGTGCCAGCTCAACCCAGGGTGTCACTGAAGCTTTCTTT.

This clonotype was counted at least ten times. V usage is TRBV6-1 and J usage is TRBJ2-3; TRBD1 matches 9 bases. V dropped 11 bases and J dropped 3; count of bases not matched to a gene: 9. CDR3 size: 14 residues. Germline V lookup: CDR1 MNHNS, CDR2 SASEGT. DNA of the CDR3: TGTGCCTCCACAACGGGACAGGGAACAGATACGCAGTATTTT. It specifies CASTTGQGTDTQYF.

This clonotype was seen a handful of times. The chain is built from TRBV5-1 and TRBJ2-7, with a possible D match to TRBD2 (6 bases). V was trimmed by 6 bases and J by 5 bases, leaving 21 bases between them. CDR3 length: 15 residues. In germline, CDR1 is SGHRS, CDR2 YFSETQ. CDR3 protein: CASTNLEGLKNEQYF. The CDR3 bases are TGCGCCAGCACGAATTTGGAGGGCCTGAAAAACGAGCAGTACTTC.

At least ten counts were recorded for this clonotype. The CDR3 DNA sequence: TGTGCCAGCTCATCATACCTAGGTTTTGTCGAGCAGTACTTC. It codes for CASSSYLGFVEQYF. The chain couples TRBV18 to TRBJ2-7; no reliable D call. CDR1 and CDR2 (germline): KGHSH, LQKENI. CDR3 size: 14 residues. V gave up 5 bases and J gave up 6 bases, with 17 bases separating them.

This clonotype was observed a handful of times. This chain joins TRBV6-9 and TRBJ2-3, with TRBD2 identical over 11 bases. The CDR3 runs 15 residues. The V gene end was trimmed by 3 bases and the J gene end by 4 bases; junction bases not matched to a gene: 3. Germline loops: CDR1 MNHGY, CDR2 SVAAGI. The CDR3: CASSYTSGSSDTQYF. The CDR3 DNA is TGTGCCAGCAGTTACACTAGCGGGAGTTCAGATACGCAGTATTTT.

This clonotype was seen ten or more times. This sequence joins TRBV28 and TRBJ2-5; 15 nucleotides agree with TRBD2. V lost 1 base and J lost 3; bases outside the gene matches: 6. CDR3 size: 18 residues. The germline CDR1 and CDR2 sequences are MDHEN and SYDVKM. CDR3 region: CASSLSRTSGRGKETQYF. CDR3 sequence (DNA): TGTGCCAGCAGTTTATCCAGGACTAGCGGGAGGGGTAAAGAGACCCAGTACTTC.

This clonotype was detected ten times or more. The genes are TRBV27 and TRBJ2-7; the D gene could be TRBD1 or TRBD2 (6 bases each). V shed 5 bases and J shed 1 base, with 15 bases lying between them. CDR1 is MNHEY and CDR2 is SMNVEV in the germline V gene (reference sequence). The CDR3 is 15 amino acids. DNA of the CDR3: TGTGCCAGCAGTCGGAGGGGGGTTGGGTCCTACGAGCAGTACTTC. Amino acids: CASSRRGVGSYEQYF.

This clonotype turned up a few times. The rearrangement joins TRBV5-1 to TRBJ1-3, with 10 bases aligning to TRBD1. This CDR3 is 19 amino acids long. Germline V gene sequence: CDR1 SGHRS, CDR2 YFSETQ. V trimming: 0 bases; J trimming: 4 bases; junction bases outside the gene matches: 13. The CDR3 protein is CASSLASGTGAGVGNTIYF. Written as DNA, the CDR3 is TGCGCCAGCAGCTTGGCCTCCGGGACAGGGGCTGGTGTGGGAAACACCATATATTTT.

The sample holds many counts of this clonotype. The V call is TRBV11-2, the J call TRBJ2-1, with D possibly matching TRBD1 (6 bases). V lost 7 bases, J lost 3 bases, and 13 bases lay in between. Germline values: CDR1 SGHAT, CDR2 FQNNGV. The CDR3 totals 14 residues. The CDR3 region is CASNPGHLYNEQFF. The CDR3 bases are TGTGCCAGCAACCCGGGACACCTCTACAATGAGCAGTTCTTC.

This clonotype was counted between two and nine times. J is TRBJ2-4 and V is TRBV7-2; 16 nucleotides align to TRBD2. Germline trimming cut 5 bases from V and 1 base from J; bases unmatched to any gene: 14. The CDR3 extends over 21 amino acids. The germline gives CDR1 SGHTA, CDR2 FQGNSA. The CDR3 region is CASSPARFGTSGRGAKNIQYF. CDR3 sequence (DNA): TGTGCCAGCAGCCCAGCACGATTTGGGACTAGCGGGAGGGGGGCCAAAAACATTCAGTACTTC.

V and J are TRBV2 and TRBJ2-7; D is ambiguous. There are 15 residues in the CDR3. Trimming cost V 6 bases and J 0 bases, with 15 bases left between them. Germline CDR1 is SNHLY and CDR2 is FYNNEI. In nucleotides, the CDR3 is TGTGCCAGCAGGATGGGCATTCACGGCTCCTACGAGCAGTACTTC. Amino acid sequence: CASRMGIHGSYEQYF.